What follows are 3 T cell receptor beta chains derived from one specimen sequenced in a study of Ad26.COV2.S vaccination and SARS-CoV-2 variants. Sequencing used immunoSEQ multiplex PCR; TCRdb keeps in-frame clones, though not all of them. The sample holds hundreds of thousands of clones, about 83% seen once. Described treatment: approximately 18 received Ad26.COV2.S at low or high dose, single or two shots; about 5 received placebo; per-sample allocation not given. Sampling was done on day 63 after the first vaccine or placebo injection. This material consisted of peripheral blood, taken in a trial of Ad26.COV2.S vaccine versus placebo. These receptors were collected from a person between 18 and 65 years old who received the Ad26.COV2.S COVID-19 vaccine or a placebo.

The chain employs TRBV30 and TRBJ1-3; TRBD1 matches 7 bases. V was pared by 8 bases and J by 0 bases, with 4 bases of the junction left unmatched. Germline-derived CDR1 and CDR2 are GTSNPN and SVGIG (reference sequence). The CDR3 loop spans 13 amino acids. CDR3 DNA: TGTGCCCTGGGACAGCACTCTGGAAACACCATATATTTT. Its translation: CALGQHSGNTIYF.

CDR3: CASSQASGRAYNEQFF. Written as DNA, the CDR3 is TGCGCCAGCAGTCAAGCTAGCGGGAGGGCCTACAATGAGCAGTTCTTC. This chain joins TRBV5-1 and TRBJ2-1; the match to TRBD2 covers 12 bases. This CDR3 is 16 amino acids long. Unmatched junction bases numbered 5, after V lost 5 bases and J lost 2 bases. Per the germline V gene, CDR1 is SGHRS and CDR2 is YFSETQ. Full variable domain (rest looked up from reference TRBV5-1 and TRBJ2-1): KAGVTQTPRYLIKTRGQQVTLSCSPISGHRSVSWYQQTPGQGLQFLFEYFSETQRNKGNFPGRFSGRQFSNSRSEMNVSTLELGDSALYLCASSQASGRAYNEQFFGPGTRLTVL.

This chain joins TRBV19 and TRBJ1-1; 8 positions agree with TRBD1. CDR1 is LNHDA and CDR2 is SQIVND in the germline V gene (reference sequence). CDR3 size: 12 residues. Here the CDR3 DNA reads TGTGGAACCGGACAGGGGAACACTGAAGCTTTCTTT. Its translation is CGTGQGNTEAFF. The full variable domain, rest sourced from reference TRBV19 and TRBJ1-1, is DGGITQSPKYLFRKEGQNVTLSCEQNLNHDAMYWYRQDPGQGLRLIYYSQIVNDFQKGDIAEGYSVSREKKESFPLTVTSAQKNPTAFYLCGTGQGNTEAFFGQGTRLTVV.